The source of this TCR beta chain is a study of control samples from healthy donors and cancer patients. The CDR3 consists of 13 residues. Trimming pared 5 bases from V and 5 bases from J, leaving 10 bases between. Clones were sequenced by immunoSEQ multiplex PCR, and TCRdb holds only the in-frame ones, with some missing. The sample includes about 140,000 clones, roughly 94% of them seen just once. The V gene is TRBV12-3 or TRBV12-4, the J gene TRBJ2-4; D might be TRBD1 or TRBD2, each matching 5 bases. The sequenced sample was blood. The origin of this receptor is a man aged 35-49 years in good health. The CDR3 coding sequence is TGTGCCAGCAGTCCGGGACCTCAAAACATTCAGTACTTC. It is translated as CASSPGPQNIQYF.